This entry lists 9 T cell receptor beta chains sequenced from one sample in a study of T cell responses to AZD1222 COVID-19 vaccine. The assay was immunoSEQ multiplex PCR, and TCRdb's table has in-frame clones only and misses some. The sample has some 140,000 clones, 80% to 90% seen once. The specimen was peripheral blood, collected on day 0 of AZD1222 vaccination. These receptors came from an adult in good health.

The J gene is TRBJ1-6, the V gene TRBV4-2; 9 nucleotides match TRBD1. The CDR3 spans 16 residues. Germline V CDR1 and CDR2: LGHNA, YNFKEQ. The V segment lost 0 bases and the J segment 8 bases; nucleotides outside the gene matches: 5. In nucleotides, the CDR3 is TGTGCCAGCAGCCAAGATGAGGGGACAGGGTATTCACCCCTCCACTTT. Encoded protein: CASSQDEGTGYSPLHF.

The rearrangement links TRBV7-2 to TRBJ1-1; 7 bases fit TRBD1. CDR1 SGHTA and CDR2 FQGNSA come from the germline V gene. This CDR3 has 15 amino acids. The J segment lost 6 bases and the V segment lost 1 base, leaving 8 bases of the junction unmatched. The CDR3 loop is CASSLGWTGPSEAFF. In nucleotides, the CDR3 is TGTGCCAGCAGCTTAGGGTGGACAGGCCCATCTGAAGCTTTCTTT.

The chain carries TRBV27 and TRBJ1-1; the match to TRBD1 covers 12 bases. Germline CDR1 MNHEY, CDR2 SMNVEV (reference sequence). J lost 4 bases, V lost 2 bases, and 11 bases had no gene match. The CDR3 is 18 residues long. CDR3 protein: CASSLLYRDRGRGTEAFF. As DNA, the CDR3 is TGTGCCAGCAGTTTACTCTACCGGGACAGGGGGCGAGGCACTGAAGCTTTCTTT.

This chain links TRBV6-5 with TRBJ2-7; 7 bases agree with TRBD1. In germline, CDR1 is MNHEY, CDR2 SVGAGI. The ends lost 6 bases at V and 5 bases at J; junction bases unmatched: 7. The length of the CDR3 is 13 residues. CDR3 bases: TGTGCCAGCAGGCCGACAGGGCCCCACGAGCAGTACTTC. It translates to CASRPTGPHEQYF.

V gene TRBV5-1 combines with J gene TRBJ1-4, with 8 bases that match TRBD1. Germline V gene sequence: CDR1 SGHRS, CDR2 YFSETQ. V was clipped by 2 bases and J by 5 bases; unmatched bases: 2. The CDR3 sequence is 14 residues long. In DNA, the CDR3 is TGCGCCAGCAGCTTCGGACAGGGAAATGAAAAACTGTTTTTT. Translation: CASSFGQGNEKLFF. Full variable domain (outside the CDR3, taken from reference TRBV5-1 and TRBJ1-4): KAGVTQTPRYLIKTRGQQVTLSCSPISGHRSVSWYQQTPGQGLQFLFEYFSETQRNKGNFPGRFSGRQFSNSRSEMNVSTLELGDSALYLCASSFGQGNEKLFFGSGTQLSVL.

The chain links TRBV28 to TRBJ1-5; D gene unclear. Germline-derived CDR1 and CDR2 are MDHEN and SYDVKM. The germline V and J ends were trimmed by 2 bases and 2 bases, with 7 bases remaining between them. This CDR3 spans 14 amino acids. For the CDR3, the DNA is TGTGCCAGCAGTTTAAATGTGGGCAATCAGCCCCAGCATTTT. It codes for CASSLNVGNQPQHF.

The chain uses TRBV29-1 and TRBJ2-1; the D call may be TRBD1 or TRBD2 (5 bases each). Germline-derived CDR1 and CDR2 are SQVTM and ANQGSEA. Trimming stripped 4 bases from V and 4 bases from J, with 14 bases between. This CDR3 has 14 residues. CDR3: CSVVGERRYNEQFF. The CDR3 nucleotides read TGCAGCGTTGTAGGGGAGCGCAGGTACAATGAGCAGTTCTTC.

The CDR3 reads CAISETAGLVYTQYF. In DNA form, the CDR3 reads TGTGCCATCAGTGAGACAGCGGGGTTGGTATATACGCAGTATTTT. This rearrangement joins TRBV10-3 to TRBJ2-3; 7 bases fit TRBD2. CDR3 length: 15 amino acids. J lost 7 bases, V lost 2 bases, and 9 bases had no gene match. The germline V gene has CDR1 ENHRY and CDR2 SYGVKD.

The rearrangement uses TRBV28 and TRBJ1-5, with unresolved D. From germline, CDR1 is MDHEN and CDR2 SYDVKM. CDR3 length: 15 residues. With 4 bases removed from V and 6 bases from J, the gap between germline ends came to 16 bases. CDR3 coding DNA: TGTGCCAGCAGTTCCTCCGAGCAACGCGGTCAGCCCCAGCATTTT. Translating gives CASSSSEQRGQPQHF. Full variable domain (rest looked up from reference TRBV28 and TRBJ1-5): DVKVTQSSRYLVKRTGEKVFLECVQDMDHENMFWYRQDPGLGLRLIYFSYDVKMKEKGDIPEGYSVSREKKERFSLILESASTNQTSMYLCASSSSEQRGQPQHFGDGTRLSIL.